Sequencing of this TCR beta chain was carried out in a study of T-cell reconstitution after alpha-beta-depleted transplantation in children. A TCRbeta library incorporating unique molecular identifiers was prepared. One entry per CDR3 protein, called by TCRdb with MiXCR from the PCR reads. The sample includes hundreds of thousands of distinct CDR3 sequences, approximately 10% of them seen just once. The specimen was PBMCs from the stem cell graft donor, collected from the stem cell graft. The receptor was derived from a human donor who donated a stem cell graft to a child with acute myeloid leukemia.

The CDR3 DNA is TGTGCCAGCAAAGCGGGAGTAAAGACCGGGGAGCTGTTTTTT. It translates to CASKAGVKTGELFF. This rearrangement joins TRBV2 to TRBJ2-2; 8 positions agree with TRBD2. This CDR3 comprises 14 residues. V shed 7 bases, J shed 5 bases, and the junction held 6 bases outside the gene matches. From germline, CDR1 is SNHLY and CDR2 FYNNEI. Together with reference TRBV2 and TRBJ2-2, the CDR3 gives the full variable domain: EPEVTQTPSHQVTQMGQEVILRCVPISNHLYFYWYRQILGQKVEFLVSFYNNEISEKSEIFDDQFSVERPDGSNFTLKIRSTKLEDSAMYFCASKAGVKTGELFFGEGSRLTVL.